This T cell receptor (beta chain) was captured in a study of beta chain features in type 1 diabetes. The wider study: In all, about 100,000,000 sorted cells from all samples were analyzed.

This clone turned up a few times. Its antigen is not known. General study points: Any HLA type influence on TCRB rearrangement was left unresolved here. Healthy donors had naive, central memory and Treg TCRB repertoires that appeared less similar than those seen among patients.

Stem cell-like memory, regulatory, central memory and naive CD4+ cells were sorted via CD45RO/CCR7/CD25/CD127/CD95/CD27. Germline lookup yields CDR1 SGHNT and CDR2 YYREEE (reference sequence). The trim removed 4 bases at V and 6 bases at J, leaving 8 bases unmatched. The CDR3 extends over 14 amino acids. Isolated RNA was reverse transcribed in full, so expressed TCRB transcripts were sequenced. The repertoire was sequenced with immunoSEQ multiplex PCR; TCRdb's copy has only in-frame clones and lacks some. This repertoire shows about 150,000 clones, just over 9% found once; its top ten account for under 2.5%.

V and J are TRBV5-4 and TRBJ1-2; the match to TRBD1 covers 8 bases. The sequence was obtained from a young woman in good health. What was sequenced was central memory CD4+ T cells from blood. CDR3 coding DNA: TGTGCCAGCAGCCCCGATCGGACAGGGCATGGCTACACCTTC. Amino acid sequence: CASSPDRTGHGYTF.